This TCR beta chain comes out of a study of OX40 agonist ivuxolimab in advanced cancers. Trimming left V 6 bases short and J 3 bases short, with 7 bases between. Germline V CDR1 and CDR2: SNHLY, FYNNEI. This CDR3 contains 12 residues. The assay was immunoSEQ multiplex PCR, and TCRdb's table has in-frame clones only and misses some. This sample carries roughly 60,000 clones, 86% of them seen once, and the ten largest clones take 3.5% to 4%. This sequence was found in an adult with an advanced solid tumor such as melanoma, head and neck, liver or kidney cancer. V usage is TRBV2 and J usage is TRBJ2-3; D not resolved. Material: CD4+ or CD8+ T cells sorted from blood, obtained in a trial of the OX40 agonist ivuxolimab. CDR3 sequence: CASRAETDTQYF. The CDR3 nucleotides are TGTGCCAGCAGGGCAGAGACAGATACGCAGTATTTT. Looking up the rest from reference TRBV2 and TRBJ2-3 gives the full variable domain: EPEVTQTPSHQVTQMGQEVILRCVPISNHLYFYWYRQILGQKVEFLVSFYNNEISEKSEIFDDQFSVERPDGSNFTLKIRSTKLEDSAMYFCASRAETDTQYFGPGTRLTVL.